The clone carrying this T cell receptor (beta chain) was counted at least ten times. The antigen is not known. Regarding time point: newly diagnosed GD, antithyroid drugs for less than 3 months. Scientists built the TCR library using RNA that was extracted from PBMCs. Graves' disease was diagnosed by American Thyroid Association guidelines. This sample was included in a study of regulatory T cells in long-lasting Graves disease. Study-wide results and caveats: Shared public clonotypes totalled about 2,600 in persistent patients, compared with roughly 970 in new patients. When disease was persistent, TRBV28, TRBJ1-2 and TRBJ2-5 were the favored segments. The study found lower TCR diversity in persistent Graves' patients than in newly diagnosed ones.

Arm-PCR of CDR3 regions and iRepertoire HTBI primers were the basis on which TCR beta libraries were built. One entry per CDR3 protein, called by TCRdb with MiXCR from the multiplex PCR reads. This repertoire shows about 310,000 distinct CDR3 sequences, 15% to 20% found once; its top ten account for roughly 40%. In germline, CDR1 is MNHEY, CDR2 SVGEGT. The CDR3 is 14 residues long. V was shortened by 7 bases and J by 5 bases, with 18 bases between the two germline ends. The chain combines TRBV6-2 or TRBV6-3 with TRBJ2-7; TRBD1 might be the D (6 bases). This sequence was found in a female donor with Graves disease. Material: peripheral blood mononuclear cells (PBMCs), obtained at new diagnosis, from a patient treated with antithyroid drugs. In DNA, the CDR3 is TGTGCCAGCATGACAGGTGAGGGGAGCGACGAGCAGTACTTC. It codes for CASMTGEGSDEQYF.